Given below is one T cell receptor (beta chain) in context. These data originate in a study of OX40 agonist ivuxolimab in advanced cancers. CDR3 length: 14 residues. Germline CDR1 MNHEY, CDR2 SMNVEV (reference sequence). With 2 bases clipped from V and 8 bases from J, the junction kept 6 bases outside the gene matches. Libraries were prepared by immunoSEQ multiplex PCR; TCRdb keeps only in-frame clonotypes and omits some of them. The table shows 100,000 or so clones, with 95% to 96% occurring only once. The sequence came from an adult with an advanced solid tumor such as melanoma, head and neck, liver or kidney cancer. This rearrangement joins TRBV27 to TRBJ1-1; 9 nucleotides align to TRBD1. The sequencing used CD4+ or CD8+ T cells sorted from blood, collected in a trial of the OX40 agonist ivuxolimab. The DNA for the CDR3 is TGTGCCAGCAGTTTAAGAGGACAGGGGAGGGAAGCTTTCTTT. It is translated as CASSLRGQGREAFF.